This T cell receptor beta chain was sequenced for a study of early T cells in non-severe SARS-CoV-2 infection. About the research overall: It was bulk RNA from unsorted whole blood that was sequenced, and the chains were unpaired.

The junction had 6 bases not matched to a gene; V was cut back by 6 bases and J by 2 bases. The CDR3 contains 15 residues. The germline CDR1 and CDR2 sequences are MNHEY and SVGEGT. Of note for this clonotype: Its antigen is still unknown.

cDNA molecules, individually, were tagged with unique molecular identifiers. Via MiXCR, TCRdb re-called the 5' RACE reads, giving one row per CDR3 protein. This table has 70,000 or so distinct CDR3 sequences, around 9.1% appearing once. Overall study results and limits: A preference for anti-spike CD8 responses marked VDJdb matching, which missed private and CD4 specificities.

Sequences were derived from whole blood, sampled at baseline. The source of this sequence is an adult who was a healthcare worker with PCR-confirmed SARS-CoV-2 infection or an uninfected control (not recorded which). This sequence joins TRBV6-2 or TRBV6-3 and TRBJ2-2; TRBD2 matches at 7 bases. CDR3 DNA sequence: TGTGCCAGCAGGAAGGGCGGGGGTAACACCGGGGAGCTGTTTTTT. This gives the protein CASRKGGGNTGELFF.